Included here is one TCR beta chain sequence, with context. Its antigen is undetermined. The V end lost 6 bases, the J end lost 0 bases, and 11 bases lay between the germline ends. The germline V gene has CDR1 LNHDA and CDR2 SQIVND (reference sequence). This CDR3 spans 14 amino acids. This PCR relied on a set of 60 Vbeta primers and 13 Jbeta primers. The method was immunoSEQ multiplex PCR; TCRdb's version includes in-frame clones alone and lacks a portion of them. The top ten hold 5.1% of the sample, which has 110,000 to 150,000 clones, more than 75% seen once. This entry belongs to a study of cytomegalovirus exposure and HLA in healthy donors. Study-wide points: For most TCR sequences rarity was the rule, although some public TCRs occurred in many donors. Overall, roughly 160 TCR beta chains were annotated as cytomegalovirus-associated. Specificity for CMV antigens was confirmed in vitro for three of the CMV-associated chains. Productive rates of about 90% or about 30% were seen for most TCR beta V segments in an earlier analysis.

The sample was PBMCs. This chain links TRBV19 with TRBJ1-1, with a possible D match to TRBD1 (5 bases). This receptor was taken from a male donor in good health and CMV-seronegative. The CDR3 DNA reads TGTGCCAGTAGGTACAGGTTCATGAACACTGAAGCTTTCTTT. This gives the protein CASRYRFMNTEAFF.